The 15 T cell receptor beta chains below come from one sample, sequenced in a study of cytomegalovirus exposure and HLA in healthy donors. The PCR ran on 60 Vbeta and 13 Jbeta primers. Some clones are missing from TCRdb's copy, which holds only in-frame ones; the method was immunoSEQ multiplex PCR. Among fewer than 110,000 clones listed, 85% were seen once. Sequenced sample: PBMCs. These receptors all stem from a man aged 30 to 45 in good health and CMV-seronegative.

This clone was seen more than once but under ten times. The rearrangement uses TRBV4-1 and TRBJ1-1; weak D call: TRBD1 (5 bases). Germline V lookup: CDR1 MGHRA, CDR2 YSYEKL. CDR3 length: 16 residues. V lost 1 base and J lost 1, with 13 bases in between. The CDR3, as DNA: TGCGCCAGCAGCCAAGGGCCCCAGGGTCGGAACACTGAAGCTTTCTTT. Amino acids: CASSQGPQGRNTEAFF.

This chain joins TRBV7-8 and TRBJ1-3; 10 bases line up with TRBD1. V trimming: 4 bases; J trimming: 5 bases; junction bases outside the gene matches: 14. This CDR3 comprises 18 residues. CDR1 SGHVS and CDR2 FQNEAQ come from the germline V gene. The CDR3 loop is CASSSLERQGAPRNTIYF. In DNA form, the CDR3 reads TGTGCCAGCAGCTCGTTAGAGCGACAGGGGGCGCCGAGAAACACCATATATTTT.

The rearrangement uses TRBV14 and TRBJ1-6; D perhaps matches TRBD1 (6 bases). Trimming took off 0 bases at V and 7 bases at J, with 19 bases between the two ends. The germline CDR1 and CDR2 sequences are SGHDN and FVKESK. This CDR3 comprises 18 residues. This chain's CDR3 is CASSQDPWEQGGNSPLHF. CDR3 DNA: TGTGCCAGCAGCCAAGATCCGTGGGAACAGGGTGGAAATTCACCCCTCCACTTT. The whole variable domain, filled in from reference TRBV14 and TRBJ1-6, reads EAGVTQFPSHSVIEKGQTVTLRCDPISGHDNLYWYRRVMGKEIKFLLHFVKESKQDESGMPNNRFLAERTGGTYSTLKVQPAELEDSGVYFCASSQDPWEQGGNSPLHFGNGTRLTVT.

The chain joins TRBV5-1 to TRBJ2-1, with D perhaps matching TRBD2 (5 bases). The CDR3 extends over 16 amino acids. Trimming shortened V by 4 bases and J by 0 bases, and 14 bases separated the two germline ends. Germline CDR1 is SGHRS and CDR2 is YFSETQ. Written as DNA, the CDR3 is TGCGCCAGCAGCGTTCGGACTCCCAGCTCCTACAATGAGCAGTTCTTC. Translated, it gives CASSVRTPSSYNEQFF.

The CDR3 sequence is CASSLVPGGSYEQYF. The CDR3 DNA reads TGTGCCAGCAGCTTAGTACCAGGGGGTTCCTACGAGCAGTACTTC. V and J are TRBV7-9 and TRBJ2-7; 7 nucleotides agree with TRBD1. Germline CDR1 and CDR2: SEHNR and FQNEAQ (reference sequence). This CDR3 comprises 15 residues. J lost 1 base, V lost 1 base, and 4 bases had no gene match.

The chain uses TRBV6-1 and TRBJ1-1, with 7 bases identical to TRBD1. The V gene's germline CDR1 is MNHNS and CDR2 SASEGT. The CDR3 has 13 amino acids. V trimming: 7 bases; J trimming: 9 bases; junction bases outside the gene matches: 11. The CDR3 coding sequence is TGTGCCAGCACCTTCTTACAGGGGACTCAAGCTTTCTTT. Encoded protein: CASTFLQGTQAFF.

The V gene is TRBV19, the J gene TRBJ2-2, with D possibly matching TRBD1 (6 bases). Trimming stripped 5 bases from V and 4 bases from J, with 11 bases between. The germline gives CDR1 LNHDA, CDR2 SQIVND (reference sequence). CDR3 length equals 14 residues. The CDR3 DNA sequence: TGTGCCAGTAGTCCCGGGACAACCACCGGGGAGCTGTTTTTT. Translation gives CASSPGTTTGELFF.

The chain has TRBV12-5 and TRBJ2-5; D is perhaps TRBD2 (5 bases). Germline V gives CDR1 LGHNT, CDR2 FRNRAP. The V gene lost 7 bases and the J gene lost 0 bases, with 9 bases spanning the gap. The CDR3 length is 13 residues. CDR3 residues: CASAPGYQETQYF. The CDR3 region has the DNA TGTGCTAGTGCCCCGGGGTACCAAGAGACCCAGTACTTC.

The V and J genes are TRBV28 and TRBJ2-7; no firm D call. CDR1 MDHEN and CDR2 SYDVKM come from the germline V gene. V dropped 5 bases and J dropped 6 bases, with 14 bases sitting between them. There are 13 residues in the CDR3. The DNA of the CDR3 is TGTGCCAGCAGTCCCCCGGTGAATAGCGAGCAGTACTTC. It specifies CASSPPVNSEQYF.

The rearrangement links TRBV30 to TRBJ1-5, with D unresolved. The germline V gene encodes CDR1 GTSNPN and CDR2 SVGIG (reference sequence). Trimming took 4 bases from V and 3 from J, leaving 10 bases between them. This CDR3 contains 13 residues. The CDR3 protein is CAWTRGDNQPQHF. Written as DNA, the CDR3 is TGTGCCTGGACTCGGGGAGACAATCAGCCCCAGCATTTT.

The DNA of the CDR3 is TGTGCCAGCAGTTTCAGACAGACCCACTACGAGCAGTACTTC. This encodes CASSFRQTHYEQYF. The chain recombines TRBV27 with TRBJ2-7; D perhaps matches TRBD1 (5 bases). The CDR3 sequence is 14 residues long. Germline values: CDR1 MNHEY, CDR2 SMNVEV (reference sequence). V lost 3 bases and J lost 3, with 12 bases in between.

This chain uses TRBV28 with TRBJ2-3, with D unresolved. Trimming left V 6 bases short and J 8 bases short, with 12 bases between. Germline lookup yields CDR1 MDHEN and CDR2 SYDVKM. This CDR3 is 12 amino acids long. The CDR3, as DNA: TGTGCCAGCAGACAGCCCACTGGTACGCAGTATTTT. It encodes CASRQPTGTQYF.

The chain links TRBV2 to TRBJ2-5; a weak D match, TRBD1 (5 bases). This CDR3 is built from 15 residues. V was trimmed by 8 bases and J by 3 bases, leaving 19 bases between them. The germline V gene encodes CDR1 SNHLY and CDR2 FYNNEI. CDR3 sequence: CASGQAGHNKETQYF. The CDR3 nucleotides are TGTGCCAGCGGTCAGGCAGGACACAACAAAGAGACCCAGTACTTC.

The rearrangement joins TRBV19 to TRBJ1-2; D may be TRBD1 (5 bases). Germline values: CDR1 LNHDA, CDR2 SQIVND (reference sequence). The length of the CDR3 is 13 residues. Trimming left V 3 bases short and J 3 bases short, with 8 bases between. The CDR3 reads CASSIKTDYGYTF. CDR3 nucleotide sequence: TGTGCCAGTAGTATTAAGACAGACTATGGCTACACCTTC.

The chain links TRBV7-2 to TRBJ2-3; D is undetermined. The CDR3 totals 15 residues. V lost 1 base, J lost 1 base, and 9 bases lay in between. Germline lookup yields CDR1 SGHTA and CDR2 FQGNSA. In DNA, the CDR3 is TGTGCCAGCAGCTTAGAACACAGTCGCACAGATACGCAGTATTTT. Residues: CASSLEHSRTDTQYF.